This T cell receptor beta chain was identified during a study of post-analysis software for immune sequencing data. V was pared by 0 bases and J by 7 bases, with 17 bases between. The CDR3 is 16 amino acids. From germline, CDR1 is SGHRS and CDR2 YFSETQ. Findings of the study overall: Among five TRBV segments more frequent in patients than controls were TRBV5-6, TRBV5-1 and TRBV20-1.

cDNA libraries of TCR beta carried unique molecular identifiers. About 500,000 cDNA molecules were obtained per 1 to 10 million input T cells. TCRdb re-called the PCR reads through MiXCR, storing one row per CDR3 protein. The sample has about 820,000 distinct CDR3 sequences, approximately 53% seen once. A few counts support this clonotype. Its antigen is as yet unknown. The source material was blood. The receptor's source is a girl aged 10 to 17 with multiple sclerosis. V and J are TRBV5-1 and TRBJ2-4; the D call may be TRBD1 or TRBD2 (5 bases each). The CDR3 DNA is TGCGCCAGCAGCTTGGTTGGCAGTAGCTGGGGGAACATTCAGTACTTC. Amino acid sequence: CASSLVGSSWGNIQYF.